A selection of T cell receptor beta chains follows, all from one sample in a study of control samples from healthy donors and cancer patients. Profiled with immunoSEQ multiplex PCR; TCRdb holds only in-frame clones, not every one. Among fewer than 200,000 clones, 90% to 95% were seen once, and the ten largest hold approximately 14%. Specimen: PBMCs. The receptors come from a man aged 60-69 years with colorectal cancer. Both conserved end residues are part of each CDR3. D genes are given only for firm matches. Not all rows give a size; the values are once, few, many and, for expanded clones, a class.

clone_size: NA; d_call: TRBD1; v_call: TRBV19; j_call: TRBJ1-1; cdr3_nt: TGTGCCAGTAGTATAGATACAGGGGGCACTGAAGCTTTCTTT; cdr3_aa: CASSIDTGGTEAFF
clone_size: NA; d_call: NA; v_call: TRBV3-1/TRBV3-2; j_call: TRBJ2-1; cdr3_nt: TGTGCCAGCAGCCAAGATCAGGGGGGGGCAGGGGCCAGGAATGAGCAGTTCTTC; cdr3_aa: CASSQDQGGAGARNEQFF
clone_size: once; d_call: TRBD2; v_call: TRBV2; j_call: TRBJ2-3; cdr3_nt: TGTGCCAGCAGTTTGACTAGCGGGGTCTCCGCCGATACGCAGTATTTT; cdr3_aa: CASSLTSGVSADTQYF
clone_size: NA; d_call: NA; v_call: TRBV6-2/TRBV6-3; j_call: TRBJ1-5; cdr3_nt: TGTGCCAGCAGTTACGCGGGGCCTCAGCCCCAGCATTTT; cdr3_aa: CASSYAGPQPQHF
clone_size: NA; d_call: NA; v_call: TRBV6-2/TRBV6-3; j_call: TRBJ2-3; cdr3_nt: TGTGCCAGCAGTAACCTCCCCGAGGCAGGGGGCACAGATACGCAGTATTTT; cdr3_aa: CASSNLPEAGGTDTQYF
clone_size: NA; d_call: NA; v_call: TRBV11-3; j_call: TRBJ2-5; cdr3_nt: TGTGCCAGCAGCTTAGCGTCCGGGGGAGGAGGGGAGACCCAGTACTTC; cdr3_aa: CASSLASGGGGETQYF
clone_size: NA; d_call: TRBD2; v_call: TRBV5-5; j_call: TRBJ2-2; cdr3_nt: TGTGCCAGCACCCCGGGACTACAGGCCGGGGAGCTGTTTTTT; cdr3_aa: CASTPGLQAGELFF
clone_size: once; d_call: NA; v_call: TRBV18; j_call: TRBJ2-2; cdr3_nt: TGTGCCAGCTCCCCGCCCGGGACAAACACCGGGGAGCTGTTTTTT; cdr3_aa: CASSPPGTNTGELFF
clone_size: NA; d_call: NA; v_call: TRBV24-1; j_call: TRBJ2-1; cdr3_nt: TGTGCCACCAGTGATGAGACTATCAATGAGCAGTTCTTC; cdr3_aa: CATSDETINEQFF
clone_size: NA; d_call: TRBD1; v_call: TRBV10-2; j_call: TRBJ2-3; cdr3_nt: TGCGCCAGCAAATCGGGACAGGCGGCAGATACGCAGTATTTT; cdr3_aa: CASKSGQAADTQYF
clone_size: NA; d_call: NA; v_call: TRBV5-1; j_call: TRBJ2-1; cdr3_nt: TGCGCCAGCAGCTTGGTAGCTAGCTCCACCTCCTACAATGAGCAGTTCTTC; cdr3_aa: CASSLVASSTSYNEQFF
clone_size: NA; d_call: NA; v_call: TRBV19; j_call: TRBJ2-2; cdr3_nt: TGTGCCAGTAGCCAGGGGACGAACACCGGGGAGCTGTTTTTT; cdr3_aa: CASSQGTNTGELFF
clone_size: NA; d_call: NA; v_call: TRBV29-1; j_call: TRBJ2-1; cdr3_nt: TGCAGCGTTGAAGATGCGGGTCAGGCCCAGTTCTTC; cdr3_aa: CSVEDAGQAQFF
clone_size: NA; d_call: TRBD1; v_call: TRBV9; j_call: TRBJ2-1; cdr3_nt: TGTGCCAGCAGCGTAGGGGACAGGGGGGTCTATGAGCAGTTCTTC; cdr3_aa: CASSVGDRGVYEQFF
clone_size: NA; d_call: TRBD1; v_call: TRBV6-5; j_call: TRBJ1-6; cdr3_nt: TGTGCCAGCAGAAGGACAGGAACGGTTTCACCCCTCCACTTT; cdr3_aa: CASRRTGTVSPLHF
clone_size: NA; d_call: TRBD2; v_call: TRBV5-1; j_call: TRBJ2-1; cdr3_nt: TGCGCCAGCAGCTCCCTGACTAGCGGGGGCCCCAATGAGCAGTTCTTC; cdr3_aa: CASSSLTSGGPNEQFF
clone_size: NA; d_call: NA; v_call: TRBV11-2; j_call: TRBJ2-3; cdr3_nt: TGTGCCAGCAGCCCCCTCCTTGTGACTATGCGCACAGATACGCAGTATTTT; cdr3_aa: CASSPLLVTMRTDTQYF
clone_size: NA; d_call: TRBD1; v_call: TRBV4-2; j_call: TRBJ1-2; cdr3_nt: TGTGCCAGCAGCCAAGGGGACAGGGGGCACGGCTACACCTTC; cdr3_aa: CASSQGDRGHGYTF
clone_size: NA; d_call: TRBD1; v_call: TRBV6-4; j_call: TRBJ1-2; cdr3_nt: TGTGCCAGCAGCGATACCCCGGGACAGGGGGTCTCTGGCTACACCTTC; cdr3_aa: CASSDTPGQGVSGYTF
clone_size: once; d_call: NA; v_call: TRBV18; j_call: TRBJ2-5; cdr3_nt: TGTGCCAGCTCACCAGCGCAGCAAGAGACCCAGTACTTC; cdr3_aa: CASSPAQQETQYF
clone_size: once; d_call: TRBD1; v_call: TRBV14; j_call: TRBJ2-5; cdr3_nt: TGTGCCAGCAGCCAAGGGACAGGGAGAGAGACCCAGTACTTC; cdr3_aa: CASSQGTGRETQYF
clone_size: NA; d_call: NA; v_call: TRBV7-2; j_call: TRBJ1-5; cdr3_nt: TGTGCCAGCAGCTTAGGGCATTATAGCAATCAGCCCCAGCATTTT; cdr3_aa: CASSLGHYSNQPQHF
clone_size: NA; d_call: TRBD1; v_call: TRBV5-1; j_call: TRBJ1-3; cdr3_nt: TGCGCCAGCAGCCGCGGGACAGTCTCTGGAAACACCATATATTTT; cdr3_aa: CASSRGTVSGNTIYF
clone_size: NA; d_call: TRBD1; v_call: TRBV9; j_call: TRBJ1-1; cdr3_nt: TGTGCCAGCAGCGTAACAGGGGAAACTGAAGCTTTCTTT; cdr3_aa: CASSVTGETEAFF
clone_size: NA; d_call: NA; v_call: TRBV10-3; j_call: TRBJ1-1; cdr3_nt: TGTGCCATCTCCGGGACGGAGAACACTGAAGCTTTCTTT; cdr3_aa: CAISGTENTEAFF
clone_size: NA; d_call: TRBD1; v_call: TRBV3-1/TRBV3-2; j_call: TRBJ2-5; cdr3_nt: TGTGCCAGCAGCCAAGATACGGGGGGACAGGGGCAGGGGTACCAAGAGACCCAGTACTTC; cdr3_aa: CASSQDTGGQGQGYQETQYF
clone_size: NA; d_call: NA; v_call: TRBV24-1; j_call: TRBJ1-5; cdr3_nt: TGTGCCACCAGTGATCCTCGGGACACCAATCAGCCCCAGCATTTT; cdr3_aa: CATSDPRDTNQPQHF